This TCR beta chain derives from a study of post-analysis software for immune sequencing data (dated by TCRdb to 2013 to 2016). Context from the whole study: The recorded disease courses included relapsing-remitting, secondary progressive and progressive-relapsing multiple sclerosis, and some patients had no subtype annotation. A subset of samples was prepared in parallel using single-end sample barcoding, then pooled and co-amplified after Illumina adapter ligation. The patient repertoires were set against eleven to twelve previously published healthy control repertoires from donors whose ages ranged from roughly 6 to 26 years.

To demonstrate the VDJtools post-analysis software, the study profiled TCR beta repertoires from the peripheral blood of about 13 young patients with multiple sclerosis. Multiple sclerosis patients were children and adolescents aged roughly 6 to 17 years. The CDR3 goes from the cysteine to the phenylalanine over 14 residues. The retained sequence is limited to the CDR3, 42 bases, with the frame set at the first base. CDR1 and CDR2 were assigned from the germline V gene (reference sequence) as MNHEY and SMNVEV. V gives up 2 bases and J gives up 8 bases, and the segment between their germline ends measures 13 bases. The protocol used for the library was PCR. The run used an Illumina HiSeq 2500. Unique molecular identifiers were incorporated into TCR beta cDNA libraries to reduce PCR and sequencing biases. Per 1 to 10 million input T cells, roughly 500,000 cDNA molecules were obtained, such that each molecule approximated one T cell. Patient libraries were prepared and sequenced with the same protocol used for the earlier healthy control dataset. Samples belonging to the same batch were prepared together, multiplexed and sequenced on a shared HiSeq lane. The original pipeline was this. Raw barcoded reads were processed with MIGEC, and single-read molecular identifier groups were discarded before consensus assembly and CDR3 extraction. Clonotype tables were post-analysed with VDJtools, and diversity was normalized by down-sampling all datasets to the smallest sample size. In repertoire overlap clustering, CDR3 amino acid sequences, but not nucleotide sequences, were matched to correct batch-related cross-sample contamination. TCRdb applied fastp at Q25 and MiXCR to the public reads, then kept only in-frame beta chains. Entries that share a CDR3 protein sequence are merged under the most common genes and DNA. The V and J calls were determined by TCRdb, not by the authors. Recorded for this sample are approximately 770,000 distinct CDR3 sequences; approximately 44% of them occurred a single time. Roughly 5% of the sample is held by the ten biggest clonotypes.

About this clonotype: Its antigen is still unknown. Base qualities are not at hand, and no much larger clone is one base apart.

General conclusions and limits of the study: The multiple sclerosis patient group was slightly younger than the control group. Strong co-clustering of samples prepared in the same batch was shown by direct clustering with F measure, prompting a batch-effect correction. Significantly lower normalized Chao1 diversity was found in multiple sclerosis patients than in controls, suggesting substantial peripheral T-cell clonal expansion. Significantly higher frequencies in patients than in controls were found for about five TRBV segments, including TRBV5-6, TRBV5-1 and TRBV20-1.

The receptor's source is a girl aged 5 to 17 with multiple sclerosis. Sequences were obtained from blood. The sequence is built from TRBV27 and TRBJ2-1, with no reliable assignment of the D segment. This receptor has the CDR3 CASSLQQSGHEQFF. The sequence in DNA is TGTGCCAGCAGTTTACAGCAGTCCGGCCATGAGCAGTTCTTC.